The T cell receptor beta chain described here comes from a study of T cells in Graves' hyperthyroidism and ophthalmopathy. Only a few counts were recorded for this clonotype. The antigen is unknown. Uncontrolled infection, other autoimmune disease, pregnancy and lactation each barred patients from inclusion. The diagnostic basis comprised clinical symptoms, serum thyroxine and TRAb, thyroid ultrasound and orbital computed tomography. The TCR beta CDR3 regions underwent amplification using RNA transcripts as the source. HTBI primers were the set used in a first-round RT-PCR of the TCR CDR3. MiXCR, run by TCRdb on the multiplex PCR reads, gives a single entry per CDR3 protein. The sample consists of some 270,000 distinct CDR3 sequences, around 25% of them appearing once. Whole-study findings and limits: Stable hyperthyroidism and ophthalmopathy were separated using 13 V-J signatures. Researchers found most expanded thyroid clonotypes above 0.001 in blood as well.

This sequence was found in a woman between 40 and 50 years old with Graves' ophthalmopathy. The sequencing input was blood.

The CDR3 reads CASSAPSGASGPKNIQYF. CDR3 nucleotide sequence: TGTGCCAGCAGCGCCCCATCGGGGGCCTCAGGGCCCAAAAACATTCAGTACTTC. The genes are TRBV9 and TRBJ2-4; the D gene could be TRBD1 or TRBD2 (6 bases each). The V gene's germline CDR1 is SGDLS and CDR2 YYNGEE. This CDR3 spans 18 amino acids. The V end was cut by 3 bases, the J end by 2 bases, with 21 bases between.